This T cell receptor beta chain originates from a study of blood T cells in healthy people across ages. Study-level findings and limits: Older age coincided with a roughly linear decline in TCR beta diversity per million T cells.

This clonotype has only a few counts. Its antigen is currently unknown. The germline CDR1 and CDR2 sequences are SGHNT and YENEEA. V dropped 5 bases and J dropped 5 bases, with 11 bases sitting between them. The CDR3 totals 13 residues. The authors ran a second PCR of about 6 to 12 cycles using a sample-barcoded 5' primer and a J-beta primer mix. A tag from a template-switch adaptor with 12 random nucleotides marked each cDNA molecule. Via MiXCR, TCRdb re-called the 5' RACE reads, giving one row per CDR3 protein. The profile shows about 1.4 million distinct CDR3 sequences, roughly 59% of them singletons.

The TCR comes from a man between 18 and 35 years old in good health. The sequenced material came from blood. This chain uses TRBV11-3 with TRBJ2-3, with a possible D match to TRBD2 (5 bases). The DNA for the CDR3 is TGTGCCAGCAGCACAAACGGGGTAGATACGCAGTATTTT. Protein: CASSTNGVDTQYF.